The T cell receptor beta chain under discussion was sequenced for a study of blood T cells in healthy people across ages. In regard to this clonotype: The antigen remains undetermined. This could be a read error, since a much larger clone is one nucleotide away.

Germline loops: CDR1 MGHRA, CDR2 YSYEKL. There are 15 residues in the CDR3. After removal of 8 bases from V and 11 bases from J, the junction contained 14 bases not matched to a gene. Sample-barcoded 5' priming and a J-beta primer mix drove a second PCR of roughly 7 to 11 cycles. Every single cDNA molecule received a tag from a template-switch adaptor with 12 random nucleotides. TCRdb reprocessed the 5' RACE reads with MiXCR, giving one entry per CDR3 protein. The sample lists roughly 1.7 million distinct CDR3 sequences, about 35% occurring once. Study outcomes and limitations: Donors of long life had a larger count of naive CD4+ cells and greater diversity than aged donors. Diversity estimates drawn from one million T cells were deemed underestimates.

The specimen sequenced was blood. This receptor was identified in a woman in her 30s in good health. V and J are TRBV4-1 and TRBJ2-5; TRBD2 matches at 13 bases. For the CDR3, the DNA is TGCGCCAGCGGCAGAGGGACTAGCGGGACCAATGAGCAGTACTTC. Protein product: CASGRGTSGTNEQYF.